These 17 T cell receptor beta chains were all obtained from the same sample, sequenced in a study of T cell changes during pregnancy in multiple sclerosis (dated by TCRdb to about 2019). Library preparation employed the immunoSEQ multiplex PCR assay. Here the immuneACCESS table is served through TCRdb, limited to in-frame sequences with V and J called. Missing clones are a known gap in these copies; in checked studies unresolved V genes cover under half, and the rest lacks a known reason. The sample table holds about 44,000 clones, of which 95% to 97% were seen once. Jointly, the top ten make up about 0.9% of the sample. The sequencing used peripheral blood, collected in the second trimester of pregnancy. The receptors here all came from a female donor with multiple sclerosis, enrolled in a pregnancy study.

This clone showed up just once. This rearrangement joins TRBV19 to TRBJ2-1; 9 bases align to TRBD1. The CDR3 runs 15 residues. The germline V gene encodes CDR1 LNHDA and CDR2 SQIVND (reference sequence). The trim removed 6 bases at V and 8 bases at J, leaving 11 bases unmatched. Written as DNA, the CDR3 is TGTGCCAGTAGGCAAACCGGGACAGGGCTCGATGAGCAGTTCTTC. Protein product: CASRQTGTGLDEQFF.

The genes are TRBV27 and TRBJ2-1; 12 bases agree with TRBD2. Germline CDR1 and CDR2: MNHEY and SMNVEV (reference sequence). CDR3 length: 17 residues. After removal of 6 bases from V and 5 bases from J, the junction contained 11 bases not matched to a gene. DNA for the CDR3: TGTGCCAGCAGCCTCAGGACCCTAGCGGGAGGGGACAATGAGCAGTTCTTC. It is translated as CASSLRTLAGGDNEQFF.

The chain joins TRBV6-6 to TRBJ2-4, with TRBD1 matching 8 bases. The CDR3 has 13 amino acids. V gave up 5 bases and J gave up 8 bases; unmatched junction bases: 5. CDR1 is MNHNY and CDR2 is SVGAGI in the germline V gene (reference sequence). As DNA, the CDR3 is TGTGCCAGCAGTGCGGACAGGGTGGACATTCAGTACTTC. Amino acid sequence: CASSADRVDIQYF.

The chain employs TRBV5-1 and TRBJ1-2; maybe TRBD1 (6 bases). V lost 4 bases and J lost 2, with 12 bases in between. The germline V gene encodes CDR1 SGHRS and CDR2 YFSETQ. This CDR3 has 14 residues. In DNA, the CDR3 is TGCGCCAGCAGCCCCGGGGACAAGAACTATGGCTACACCTTC. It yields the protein CASSPGDKNYGYTF. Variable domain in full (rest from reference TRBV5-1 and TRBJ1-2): KAGVTQTPRYLIKTRGQQVTLSCSPISGHRSVSWYQQTPGQGLQFLFEYFSETQRNKGNFPGRFSGRQFSNSRSEMNVSTLELGDSALYLCASSPGDKNYGYTFGSGTRLTVV.

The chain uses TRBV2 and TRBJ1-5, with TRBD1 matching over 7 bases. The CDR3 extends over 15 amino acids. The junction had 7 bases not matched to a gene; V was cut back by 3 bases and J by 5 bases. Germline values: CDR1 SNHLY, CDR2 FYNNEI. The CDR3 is CASSDDREPYQPQHF. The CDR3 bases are TGTGCCAGCAGTGACGACAGGGAGCCCTATCAGCCCCAGCATTTT.

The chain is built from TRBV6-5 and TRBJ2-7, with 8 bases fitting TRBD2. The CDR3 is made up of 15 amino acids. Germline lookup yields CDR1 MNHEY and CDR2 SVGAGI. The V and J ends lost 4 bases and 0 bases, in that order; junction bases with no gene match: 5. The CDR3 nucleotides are TGTGCCAGCAGTTCCGGGACTAGTTTCTCCTACGAGCAGTACTTC. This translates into CASSSGTSFSYEQYF.

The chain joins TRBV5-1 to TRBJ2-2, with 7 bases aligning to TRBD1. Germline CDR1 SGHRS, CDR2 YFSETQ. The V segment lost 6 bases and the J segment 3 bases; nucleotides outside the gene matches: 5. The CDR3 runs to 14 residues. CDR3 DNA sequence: TGCGCCAGCACCGGGACAGTATACACCGGGGAGCTGTTTTTT. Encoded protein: CASTGTVYTGELFF. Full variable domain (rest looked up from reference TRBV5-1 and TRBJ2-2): KAGVTQTPRYLIKTRGQQVTLSCSPISGHRSVSWYQQTPGQGLQFLFEYFSETQRNKGNFPGRFSGRQFSNSRSEMNVSTLELGDSALYLCASTGTVYTGELFFGEGSRLTVL.

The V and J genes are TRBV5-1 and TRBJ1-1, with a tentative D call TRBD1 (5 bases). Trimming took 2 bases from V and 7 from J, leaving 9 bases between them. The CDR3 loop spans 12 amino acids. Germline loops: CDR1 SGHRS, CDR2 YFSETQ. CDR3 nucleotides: TGCGCCAGCAGCTTATCAGGGTTTGAAGCTTTCTTT. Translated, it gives CASSLSGFEAFF.

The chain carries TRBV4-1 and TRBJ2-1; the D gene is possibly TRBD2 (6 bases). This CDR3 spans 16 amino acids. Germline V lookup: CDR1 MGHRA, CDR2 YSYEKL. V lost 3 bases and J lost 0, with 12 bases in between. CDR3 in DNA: TGCGCCAGCAGCCACCGTAGCGGAACCTCCTACAATGAGCAGTTCTTC. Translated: CASSHRSGTSYNEQFF.

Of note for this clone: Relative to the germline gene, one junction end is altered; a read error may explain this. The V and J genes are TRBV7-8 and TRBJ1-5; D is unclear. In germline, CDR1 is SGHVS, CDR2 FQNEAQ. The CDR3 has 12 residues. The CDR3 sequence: CASSLVNQPQHF. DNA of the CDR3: TGTGCCAGCAGTTTAGTAAATCAGCCCCAGCATTTT.

The CDR3 region is CASSLGGRSNEKLFF. The CDR3 DNA sequence: TGTGCCAGCAGCCTAGGCGGGCGTTCTAATGAAAAACTGTTTTTT. The chain uses TRBV7-6 and TRBJ1-4; D remains ambiguous. There are 15 residues in the CDR3. Trimming took 5 bases from V and 3 from J, leaving 13 bases between them. From germline, CDR1 is SGHVS and CDR2 FNYEAQ. Drawing the rest from reference TRBV7-6 and TRBJ1-4, the complete variable domain is GAGVSQSPRYKVTKRGQDVALRCDPISGHVSLYWYRQALGQGPEFLTYFNYEAQQDKSGLPNDRFSAERPEGSISTLTIQRTEQRDSAMYRCASSLGGRSNEKLFFGSGTQLSVL.

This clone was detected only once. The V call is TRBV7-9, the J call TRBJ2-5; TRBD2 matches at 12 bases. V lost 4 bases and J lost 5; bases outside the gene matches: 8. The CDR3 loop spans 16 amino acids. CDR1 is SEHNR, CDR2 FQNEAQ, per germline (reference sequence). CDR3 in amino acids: CASSSASGGAEETQYF. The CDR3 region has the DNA TGTGCCAGCAGCTCGGCTAGCGGGGGGGCCGAGGAGACCCAGTACTTC.

CDR3 DNA sequence: TGCGCCAGCAGCTTGGCAGGGAAGGACTATGGCTACACCTTC. Amino acid sequence: CASSLAGKDYGYTF. J is TRBJ1-2 and V is TRBV5-1; the D gene is possibly TRBD1 (5 bases). CDR1 is SGHRS and CDR2 is YFSETQ in the germline V gene. The CDR3 covers 14 residues. V lost 0 bases and J lost 3, with 9 bases in between.

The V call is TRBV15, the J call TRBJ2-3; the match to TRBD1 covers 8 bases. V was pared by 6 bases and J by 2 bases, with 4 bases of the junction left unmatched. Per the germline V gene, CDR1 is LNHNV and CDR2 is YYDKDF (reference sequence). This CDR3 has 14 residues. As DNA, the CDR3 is TGTGCCACCAGTACCAGGGGGCTCACAGATACGCAGTATTTT. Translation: CATSTRGLTDTQYF.

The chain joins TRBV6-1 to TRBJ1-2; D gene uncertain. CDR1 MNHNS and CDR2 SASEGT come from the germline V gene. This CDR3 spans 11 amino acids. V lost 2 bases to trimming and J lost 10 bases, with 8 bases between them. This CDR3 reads CASSEYGVYTF. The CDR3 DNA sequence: TGTGCCAGCAGTGAATACGGGGTCTACACCTTC.

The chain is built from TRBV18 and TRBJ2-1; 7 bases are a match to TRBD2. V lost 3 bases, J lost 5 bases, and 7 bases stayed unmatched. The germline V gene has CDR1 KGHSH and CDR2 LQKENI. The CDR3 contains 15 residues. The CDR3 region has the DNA TGTGCCAGCTCACCCCCAGCGGGGCCCCACAATGAGCAGTTCTTC. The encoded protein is CASSPPAGPHNEQFF.

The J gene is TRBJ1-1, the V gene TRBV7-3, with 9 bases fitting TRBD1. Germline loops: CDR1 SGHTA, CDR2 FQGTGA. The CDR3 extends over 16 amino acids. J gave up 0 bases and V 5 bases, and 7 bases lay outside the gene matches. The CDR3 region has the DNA TGTGCCAGCAGCCTACAGGGACAGGGTATGAACACTGAAGCTTTCTTT. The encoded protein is CASSLQGQGMNTEAFF.